This TCR beta chain was captured in a study of cytomegalovirus exposure and HLA in healthy donors. About the study: A preliminary data release comprised roughly 80 million unique TCRs obtained from HLA-typed donors.

This CDR3 has 14 residues. Trimming removed 6 bases from V and 4 bases from J; junction bases left unmatched: 8. Germline CDR1 and CDR2: MNHNY and SVGAGI (reference sequence). It was with 60 Vbeta and 13 Jbeta primers that the PCR ran. Clones were read by immunoSEQ multiplex PCR, and TCRdb kept only the in-frame ones, dropping some. This sample yields around 97,000 clones, of which around 61% are seen a single time; around 3.5% belongs to the top ten. A note on this clone: Antigen: not known.

Points from the study as a whole: TCR beta sequences reportedly predicted the HLA-A and HLA-B alleles of most subjects accurately. Later on, an analysis showed TCR association rates differing by HLA locus, with DRB1 the most and HLA-C the fewest. In a later analysis, TCR beta V- and J-gene trimming was associated with a missense DCLRE1C variant.

Sample: PBMCs. The gene calls are TRBV6-6 and TRBJ1-2, with 7 nucleotides matching TRBD1. The receptor was isolated from a woman aged 45-65 years in good health and CMV-seronegative. For the CDR3, the DNA is TGTGCCAGCAGACACTCGGGACAGCCCTATGGCTACACCTTC. Protein sequence: CASRHSGQPYGYTF.